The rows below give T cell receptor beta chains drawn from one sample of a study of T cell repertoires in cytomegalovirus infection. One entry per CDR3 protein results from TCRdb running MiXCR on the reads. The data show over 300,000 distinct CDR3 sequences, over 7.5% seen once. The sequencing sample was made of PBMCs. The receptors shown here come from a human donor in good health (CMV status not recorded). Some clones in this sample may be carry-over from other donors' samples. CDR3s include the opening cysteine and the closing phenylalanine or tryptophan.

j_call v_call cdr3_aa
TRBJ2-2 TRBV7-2 CASSIGTSKGLTSGELFF
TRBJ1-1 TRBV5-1 CASSYGDPSTEAFF
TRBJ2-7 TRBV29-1 CSGGQGAYEQYF
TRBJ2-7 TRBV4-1 CASSQFEGSYEQYF
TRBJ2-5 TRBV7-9 CASSRQTGIGETQYF
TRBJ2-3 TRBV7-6 CASGFPAEWTSGGSTTDTQYF
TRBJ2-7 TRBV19 CASSLWITSEQYF
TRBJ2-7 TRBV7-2 CASSTWTSGSISEQYF
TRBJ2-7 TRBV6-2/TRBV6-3 CASSYSERDYFGQYF
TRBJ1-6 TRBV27 CASSLWVSGNSPLHF
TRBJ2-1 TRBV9 CASSVEFEGRLAGNLLSDNNEQFF
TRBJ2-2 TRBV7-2 CASSFIGSGELFF
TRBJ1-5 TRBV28 CASRGGGPSNQPQHF
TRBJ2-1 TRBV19 CATETGSGYNEQFF
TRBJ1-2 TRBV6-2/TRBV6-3 CASSYSGGQDGYTF
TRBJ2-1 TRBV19 CASSMGPSIYNEQFF
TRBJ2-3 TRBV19 CASSPTGRALTDTQYF
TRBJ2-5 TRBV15 CATNRDRGPETQYF
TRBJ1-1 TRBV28 CASSPTLQGTVEAFF
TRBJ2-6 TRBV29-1 CSVEGPGANVLTF
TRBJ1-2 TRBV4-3 CASSPDRVNYGYTF
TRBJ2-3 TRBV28 CASSPFTDTQYF
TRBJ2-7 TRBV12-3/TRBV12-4 CASSFWARGLGEQYF
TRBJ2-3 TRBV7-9 CASSSLGTTSSTDTQYF
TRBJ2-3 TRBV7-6 CASSSRPEPPDTQYF
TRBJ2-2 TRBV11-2 CASSLGARELFF
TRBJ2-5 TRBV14 CASSHGLAWETQYF
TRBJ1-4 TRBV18 CASSPTGTGFGEKLFF
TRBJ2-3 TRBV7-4 CASSLIVLGRPDTQYF